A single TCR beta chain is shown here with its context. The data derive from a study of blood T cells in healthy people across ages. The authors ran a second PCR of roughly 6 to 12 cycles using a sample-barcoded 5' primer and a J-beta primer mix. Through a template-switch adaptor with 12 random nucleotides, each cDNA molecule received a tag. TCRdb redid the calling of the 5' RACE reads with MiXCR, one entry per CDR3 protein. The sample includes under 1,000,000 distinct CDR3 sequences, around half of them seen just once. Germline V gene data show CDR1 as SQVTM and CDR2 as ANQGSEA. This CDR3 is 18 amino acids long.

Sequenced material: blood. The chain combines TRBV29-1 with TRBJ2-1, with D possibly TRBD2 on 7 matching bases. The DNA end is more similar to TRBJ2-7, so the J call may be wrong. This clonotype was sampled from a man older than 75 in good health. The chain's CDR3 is CSVESLTGGGKSCNEQYF. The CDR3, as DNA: TGCAGCGTTGAGTCCTTGACGGGGGGCGGGAAATCCTGCAATGAGCAGTACTTC.